The entry below gives a single T cell receptor beta chain sequence along with its context. The target antigen is unknown. The study ran its PCR with 60 Vbeta and 13 Jbeta primers. Here immunoSEQ multiplex PCR was the method, and the copy in TCRdb shows in-frame clones only, minus some. Counted here are more than 30,000 clones, approximately 67% occurring once; the ten biggest clones make up over 9.5%. This sample is part of a study of cytomegalovirus exposure and HLA in healthy donors. Study-wide points: TCR beta sequences reportedly predicted most subjects' HLA-A and HLA-B alleles accurately. The authors enumerated over 150 TCR beta chains as linked to cytomegalovirus. Later analysis indicated greater clonal expansion among HLA-associated TCR beta chains than among equally common other chains.

Germline V CDR1 and CDR2: SGHRS, YFSETQ. The length of the CDR3 is 14 residues. Losses at the gene ends were 3 bases for V and 4 bases for J; bases not matched to a gene: 2. The sample was PBMCs. This receptor was taken from a man aged 40-55 years in good health and CMV-seropositive. This chain joins TRBV5-1 and TRBJ2-5; 11 bases match TRBD1. The CDR3 is CASSWGTGGETQYF. The CDR3 DNA reads TGCGCCAGCAGCTGGGGGACAGGGGGAGAGACCCAGTACTTC.